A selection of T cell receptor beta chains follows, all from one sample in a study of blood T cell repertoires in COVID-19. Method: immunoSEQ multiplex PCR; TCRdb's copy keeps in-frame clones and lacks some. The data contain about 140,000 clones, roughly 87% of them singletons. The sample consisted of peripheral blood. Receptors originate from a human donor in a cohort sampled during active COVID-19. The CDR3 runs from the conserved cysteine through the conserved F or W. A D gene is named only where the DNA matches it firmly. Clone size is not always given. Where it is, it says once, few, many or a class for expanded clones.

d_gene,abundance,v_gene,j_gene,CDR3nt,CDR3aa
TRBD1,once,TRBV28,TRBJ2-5,TGTGCCAGCAAGGGACAGGGGGAAGAGACCCAGTACTTC,CASKGQGEETQYF
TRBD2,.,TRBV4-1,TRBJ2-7,TGCGCCAGCAGCCAAGTGACTAGCGGGAACTACGAGCAGTACTTC,CASSQVTSGNYEQYF
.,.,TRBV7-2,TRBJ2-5,TGTGCCAGCAGCTTAGTTCCGGGAATACAAGAGACCCAGTACTTC,CASSLVPGIQETQYF
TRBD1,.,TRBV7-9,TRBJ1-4,TGTGCCAGCAGCCACACCCGATCCAGGGGGTTCGAGTCTAATGAAAAACTGTTTTTT,CASSHTRSRGFESNEKLFF
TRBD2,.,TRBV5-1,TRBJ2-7,TGCGCCAGCAGCCCCACGCGGTCCTTTGGGCTAGCGGGAGATACCTACGAGCAGTACTTC,CASSPTRSFGLAGDTYEQYF
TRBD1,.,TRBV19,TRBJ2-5,TGTGCCAGTAGTATAGTCGGGACAGGGGCGCCCATCCAAGAGACCCAGTACTTC,CASSIVGTGAPIQETQYF
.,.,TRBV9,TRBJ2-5,TGTGCCAGCAGCGAGTGGGACAACCAAGAGACCCAGTACTTC,CASSEWDNQETQYF
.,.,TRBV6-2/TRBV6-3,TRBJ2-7,TGTGCCAGCAGTTTTGACCCCCGTTCCCGGGTCCCCTCCTACGAGCAGTACTTC,CASSFDPRSRVPSYEQYF
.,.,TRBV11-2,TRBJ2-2,TGTGCCAGCAGCTTAGACAGGGCCTTTAACACCGGGGAGCTGTTTTTT,CASSLDRAFNTGELFF
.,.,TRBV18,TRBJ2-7,TGTGCCAGCTCACCGCGACCTAGTGCCACTTACGAGCAGTACTTC,CASSPRPSATYEQYF
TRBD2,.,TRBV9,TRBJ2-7,TGTGCCAGCAGCGCGGGGGGGAGCTCCTACGAGCAGTACTTC,CASSAGGSSYEQYF
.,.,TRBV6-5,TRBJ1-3,TGTGCCAGCAGTTACTCTCCGCCGAGCTCTGGAAACACCATATATTTT,CASSYSPPSSGNTIYF
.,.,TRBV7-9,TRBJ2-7,TGTGCCAGCAGCTCAGGGACAACTCTATACGAGCAGTACTTC,CASSSGTTLYEQYF
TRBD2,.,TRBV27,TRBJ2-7,TGTGCCAGCAGTTCAGATAGCGGGAGGATCAACGAGCAGTACTTC,CASSSDSGRINEQYF
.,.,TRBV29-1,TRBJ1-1,TGCAGCGCTACCCGGGGGGAGGACACTGAAGCTTTCTTT,CSATRGEDTEAFF
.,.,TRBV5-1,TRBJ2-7,TGCGCCAGCAGCTTGGGGGCGGGCCCCTACGAGCAGTACTTC,CASSLGAGPYEQYF
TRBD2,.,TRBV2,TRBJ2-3,TGTGCCAGCAGTGAAACTATAGCGGGGGTATTTGGCACAGATACGCAGTATTTT,CASSETIAGVFGTDTQYF
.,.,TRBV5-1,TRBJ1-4,TGCGCCAGCAGCTTGCAGGGTTTGGAAAAACTGTTTTTT,CASSLQGLEKLFF
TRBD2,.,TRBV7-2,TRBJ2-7,TGTGCCAGCAGCTTCCTCCCGGGACTAGCGGGCGAGCAGTACTTC,CASSFLPGLAGEQYF
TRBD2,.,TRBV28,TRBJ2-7,TGTGCCAGCAGTAGGGGACTAGCGGGGGTCTCCTACGAGCAGTACTTC,CASSRGLAGVSYEQYF
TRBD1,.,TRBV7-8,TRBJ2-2,TGTGCCAGCAGGCCCGCCCGGACAGGGGGCCGCACCGGGGAGCTGTTTTTT,CASRPARTGGRTGELFF
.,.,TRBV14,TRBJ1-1,TGTGCCAGCAGCCAAGTCGCGGGGAGAGCTTTCTTT,CASSQVAGRAFF
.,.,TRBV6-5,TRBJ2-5,TGTGCCAGCAGTTACTGGGGGGGCGGGCGAGAGACCCAGTACTTC,CASSYWGGGRETQYF
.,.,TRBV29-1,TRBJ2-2,TGCAGCGTTGAAGTGGCAGGGTGGACCGGGGAGCTGTTTTTT,CSVEVAGWTGELFF
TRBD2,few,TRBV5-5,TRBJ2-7,TGTGCCAGCAGCTCCGCTGGGCTAGCGGGATTGAACGAGCAGTACTTC,CASSSAGLAGLNEQYF
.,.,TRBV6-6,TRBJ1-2,TGTACCAGCAGTTACTCTGCGGGGGGCGATGGCTACACCTTC,CTSSYSAGGDGYTF
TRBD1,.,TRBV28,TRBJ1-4,TGTGCCAGCAGTTTATATCTCGGGACAGGGTCTGTAAAACTGTTTTTT,CASSLYLGTGSVKLFF
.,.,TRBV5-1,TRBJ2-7,TGCGCCAGCAGCTTTAGCGCGGGCTCCTACGAGCAGTACTTC,CASSFSAGSYEQYF
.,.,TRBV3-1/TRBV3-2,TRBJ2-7,TGTGCCAGCAGCCCCCGGGCAGGGGCCATACTCTCCTACGAGCAGTACTTC,CASSPRAGAILSYEQYF
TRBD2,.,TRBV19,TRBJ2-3,TGTGCCAGTAGTATAGATCATAGCGGGACGGATACGCAGTATTTT,CASSIDHSGTDTQYF
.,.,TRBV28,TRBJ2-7,TGTGCCAGCAGTTTAGGGTTCCGGAAGGGGAAACACGAGCAGTACTTC,CASSLGFRKGKHEQYF
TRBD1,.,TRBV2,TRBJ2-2,TGTGCCAGCGCGGACAGGGGGGACACCGGGGAGCTGTTTTTT,CASADRGDTGELFF
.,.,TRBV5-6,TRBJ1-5,TGTGCCAGCAGCTTGCGCGGGGATGGGGGCAATCAGCCCCAGCATTTT,CASSLRGDGGNQPQHF
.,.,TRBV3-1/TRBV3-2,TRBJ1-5,TGTGCCAGCAGTTACGGGGAATTTCAGCCCCAGCATTTT,CASSYGEFQPQHF
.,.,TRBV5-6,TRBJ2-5,TGTGCCAGCAGCCCTCGAGCGGCGAGACAAGAGACCCAGTACTTC,CASSPRAARQETQYF
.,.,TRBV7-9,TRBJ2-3,TGTGCCAGCAGCTTATTTCTTGGGACTGCAATGGGGACAGATACGCAGTATTTT,CASSLFLGTAMGTDTQYF